The rows below give T cell receptor beta chains drawn from one sample of a study of response to subunit inactivated influenza vaccine. One entry per CDR3 protein, called by TCRdb with MiXCR from the RT-PCR reads. Here the sample spans roughly 780,000 distinct CDR3 sequences, approximately 17% being singletons. The sample was PBMCs from blood, taken 5 days after vaccination. The receptors were sampled from a middle-aged man who received an inactivated influenza vaccine. Both conserved end residues are part of each CDR3. D genes are given only for firm matches. Rows give clone size only sometimes, using once, few, many, or a class for an expanded clone.

v_gene,j_gene,d_gene,abundance,CDR3nt,CDR3aa
TRBV5-1,TRBJ2-1,TRBD2,few,TGCGCCAGCAGCTGGACTAGCGGGAGAAGCAATGAGCAGTTCTTC,CASSWTSGRSNEQFF
TRBV12-3/TRBV12-4,TRBJ1-4,TRBD1,NA,TGTGCCAGCAGTTGGACAGGGGGATTTGAAAAACTGTTTTTT,CASSWTGGFEKLFF
TRBV7-8,TRBJ2-7,TRBD1,NA,TGTGCCAGCAGCCCCTATAGGGGGCAGAACGAGCAGTACTTC,CASSPYRGQNEQYF
TRBV14,TRBJ2-1,NA,few,TGTGCCAGCAGCCAAGTAGTTAAGGGAGGTGAGCAGTTCTTC,CASSQVVKGGEQFF
TRBV20-1,TRBJ2-5,TRBD2,few,TGCAGTGCTAGGTCTGGGAGGGAAGAGACCCAGTACTTC,CSARSGREETQYF
TRBV7-9,TRBJ1-1,NA,NA,TGTGCCAGCAGCTTACCCCGGTTTGAAGCTTTCTTT,CASSLPRFEAFF
TRBV7-2,TRBJ2-7,NA,few,TGTGCCAGCAGCGGAAATAGGGGGGCCTACGAGCAGTACTTC,CASSGNRGAYEQYF
TRBV28,TRBJ2-1,TRBD2,few,TGTGCCAGCTCGGGACTAGCGGGTCCCTACTCCTACAATGAGCAGTTCTTC,CASSGLAGPYSYNEQFF
TRBV7-8,TRBJ2-5,TRBD2,once,TGTGCCAGCAGCTTAGTCGCTCTAGCGGGAGTCCAAGAGACCCAGTACTTC,CASSLVALAGVQETQYF
TRBV6-2/TRBV6-3,TRBJ2-4,NA,NA,TGTGCCAGCAGACCGATATTGACCGGGACCCAGGGAGCCAAAAACATTCAGTACTTC,CASRPILTGTQGAKNIQYF
TRBV20-1,TRBJ2-7,TRBD2,NA,TGCAGTGCTAGAAGAGCGGGGAGCTCCTACGAGCAGTACTTC,CSARRAGSSYEQYF
TRBV4-2,TRBJ2-2,NA,NA,TGTGCCAGCAGCCAGGCCGGGTGGGGGAACACCGGGGAGCTGTTTTTT,CASSQAGWGNTGELFF
TRBV25-1,TRBJ2-5,NA,many,TGTGCCAGCAGTGAATGGGAGACCCAGTACTTC,CASSEWETQYF
TRBV20-1,TRBJ2-7,TRBD1,few,TGCAGTGCCGTAGGGCAGGGGGCGGGCTACGAGCAGTACTTC,CSAVGQGAGYEQYF
TRBV3-1,TRBJ2-4,TRBD2,few,TGTGCCAGCAGCCAAGGAACTAGCGGGGTGAAAAACATTCAGTACTTC,CASSQGTSGVKNIQYF
TRBV6-2/TRBV6-3,TRBJ2-1,TRBD2,few,TGTGCCAGCAAAAGACTAGCGGGAGGCCACACCTACAATGAGCAGTTCTTC,CASKRLAGGHTYNEQFF
TRBV11-2,TRBJ2-7,NA,many,TGTGCCAGCAGCTATCCACGGCTTGGATCCTACGAGCAGTACTTC,CASSYPRLGSYEQYF
TRBV5-1,TRBJ2-1,TRBD2,few,TGCGCCAGCAGCCTTAAGACTAGCGGGGGGGCCAATGAGCAGTTCTTC,CASSLKTSGGANEQFF
TRBV27,TRBJ1-4,NA,few,TGTGCCAGCAGTTTAATCAGGGATGAAAAACTGTTTTTT,CASSLIRDEKLFF
TRBV19,TRBJ2-1,TRBD2,NA,TGTGCCAGTAGTATAACTAGCGGGAGGTTTGGTGAGCAGTTCTTC,CASSITSGRFGEQFF